The T cell receptor beta chain described here comes from a study of CXCR3-negative and CXCR3-positive naive CD8 T cells. About the research overall: The study obtained 120 million to 150 million TRB reads, about 1.5 +/- 0.3 million per library. Study conclusions and caveats: Much lower diversity was found in memory CD8+ cells, while both naive subsets had comparably high diversity. For the naive subsets, surface CD5 was similar, and TCR strength was inferred from TRB CDR3 properties.

Germline CDR1 is DFQATT and CDR2 is SNEGSKA (reference sequence). The CDR3 length is 15 residues. Notes on this clonotype: Antigen: not known.

The method, 5' RACE with UMI labels, was used to prepare the TRB cDNA libraries. TCRdb re-called the 5' RACE reads, yielding one record per CDR3 amino acid sequence without DNA. The table lists about 56,000 distinct CDR3 sequences. This receptor was taken from a human donor in good health. Some clones in this sample may be carry-over from other donors' samples. The V and J genes are TRBV20-1 and TRBJ2-1. The sample comprised memory CD8+ T cells from blood. The CDR3 is CSARLQRNSYNEQFF.